This TCR beta chain was captured in a study of T cell responses to AZD1222 COVID-19 vaccine. Overall study findings and caveats: Reports say nearly half of spike-specific TCRs go after unmutated variant regions.

The CDR3 has 13 residues. Per the germline V gene, CDR1 is MDHEN and CDR2 is SYDVKM. V lost 7 bases, J lost 2 bases, and 11 bases lay in between. With respect to this clone: The target antigen is unknown.

Assay used: immunoSEQ multiplex PCR; TCRdb lists only in-frame clones, some missing. This sample yields fewer than 95,000 clones, of which approximately 89% are seen a single time; around 5.5% belongs to the top ten. This chain links TRBV28 with TRBJ1-1, with unresolved D. The sequencing used peripheral blood, collected 28 days after the second AZD1222 dose. This clonotype was sampled from an adult who received the AZD1222 COVID-19 vaccine. DNA for the CDR3: TGTGCCAGCAAGCCGGGCCATAACACTGAAGCTTTCTTT. Translation gives CASKPGHNTEAFF.